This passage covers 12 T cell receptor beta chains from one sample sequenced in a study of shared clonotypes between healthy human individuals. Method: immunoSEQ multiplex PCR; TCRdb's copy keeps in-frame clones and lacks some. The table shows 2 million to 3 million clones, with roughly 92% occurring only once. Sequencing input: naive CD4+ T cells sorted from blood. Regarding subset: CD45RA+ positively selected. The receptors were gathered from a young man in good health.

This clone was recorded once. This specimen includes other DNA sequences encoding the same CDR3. The CDR3 nucleotides read TGTGCCAGCTCGGGACTATACGAGCAGTACTTC. Protein sequence: CASSGLYEQYF. This chain uses TRBV6-1 with TRBJ2-7; TRBD2 agrees at 7 bases. This CDR3 is 11 amino acids long. CDR1 is MNHNS, CDR2 SASEGT, per germline. J lost 4 bases, V lost 8 bases, and 2 bases had no gene match.

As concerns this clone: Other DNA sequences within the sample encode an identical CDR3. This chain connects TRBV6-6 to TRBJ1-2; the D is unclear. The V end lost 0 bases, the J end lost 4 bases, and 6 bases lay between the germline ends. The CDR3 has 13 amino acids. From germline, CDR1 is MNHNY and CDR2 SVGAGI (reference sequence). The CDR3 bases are TGTGCCAGCAGTTACTCGGAGGGCTATGGCTACACCTTC. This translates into CASSYSEGYGYTF.

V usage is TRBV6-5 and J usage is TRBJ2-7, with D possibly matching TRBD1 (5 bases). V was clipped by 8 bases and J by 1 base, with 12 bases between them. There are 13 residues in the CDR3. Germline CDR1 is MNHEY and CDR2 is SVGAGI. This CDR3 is CASLSQGSYEQYF. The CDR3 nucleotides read TGTGCCAGCCTCTCTCAGGGATCCTACGAGCAGTACTTC.

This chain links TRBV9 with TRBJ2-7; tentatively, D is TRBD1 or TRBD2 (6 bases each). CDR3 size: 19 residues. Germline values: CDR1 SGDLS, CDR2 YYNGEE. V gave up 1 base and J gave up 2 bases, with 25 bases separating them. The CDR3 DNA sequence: TGTGCCAGCAGCGTAATCCCCCCTTACCATCGGGGGCCTGCCTACGAGCAGTACTTC. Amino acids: CASSVIPPYHRGPAYEQYF.

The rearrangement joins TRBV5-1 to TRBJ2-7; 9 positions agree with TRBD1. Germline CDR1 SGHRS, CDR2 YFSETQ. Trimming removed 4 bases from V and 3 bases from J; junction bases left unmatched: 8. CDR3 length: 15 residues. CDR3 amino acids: CASSTGTGNFYEQYF. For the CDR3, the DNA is TGCGCCAGCAGCACCGGGACAGGGAATTTCTACGAGCAGTACTTC.

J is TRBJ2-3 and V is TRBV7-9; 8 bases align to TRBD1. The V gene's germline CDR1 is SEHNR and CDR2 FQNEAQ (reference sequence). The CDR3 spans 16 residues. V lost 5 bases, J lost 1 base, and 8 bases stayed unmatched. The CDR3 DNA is TGTGCCAGCAGCCCTGGGGCAGGGGGCGGCACAGATACGCAGTATTTT. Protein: CASSPGAGGGTDTQYF.

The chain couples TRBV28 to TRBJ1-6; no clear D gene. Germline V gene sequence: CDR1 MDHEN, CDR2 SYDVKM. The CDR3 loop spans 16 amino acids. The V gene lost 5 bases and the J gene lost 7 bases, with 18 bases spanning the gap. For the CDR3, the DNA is TGTGCCAGCAGTGCGGCGACAATCTGGCCGAATTCACCCCTCCACTTT. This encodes CASSAATIWPNSPLHF. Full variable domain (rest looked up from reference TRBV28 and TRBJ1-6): DVKVTQSSRYLVKRTGEKVFLECVQDMDHENMFWYRQDPGLGLRLIYFSYDVKMKEKGDIPEGYSVSREKKERFSLILESASTNQTSMYLCASSAATIWPNSPLHFGNGTRLTVT.

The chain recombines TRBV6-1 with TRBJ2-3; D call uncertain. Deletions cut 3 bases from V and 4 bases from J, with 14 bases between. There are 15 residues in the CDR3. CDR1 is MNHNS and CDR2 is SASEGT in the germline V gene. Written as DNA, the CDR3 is TGTGCCAGCAGTGATGAGTTCATAAACGCAGATACGCAGTATTTT. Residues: CASSDEFINADTQYF.

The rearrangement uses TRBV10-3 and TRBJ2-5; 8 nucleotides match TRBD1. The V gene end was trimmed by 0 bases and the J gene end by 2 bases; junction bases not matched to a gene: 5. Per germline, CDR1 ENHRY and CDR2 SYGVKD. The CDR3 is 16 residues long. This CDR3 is CAISESWTGQQETQYF. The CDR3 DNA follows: TGTGCCATCAGTGAGTCTTGGACAGGGCAACAAGAGACCCAGTACTTC.

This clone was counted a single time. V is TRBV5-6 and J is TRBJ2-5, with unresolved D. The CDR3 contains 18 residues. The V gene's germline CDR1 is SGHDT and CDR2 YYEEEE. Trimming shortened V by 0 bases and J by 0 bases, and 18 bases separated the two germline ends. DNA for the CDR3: TGTGCCAGCAGCTTGGTGGGCTGGCTGGAAGAGGACCAAGAGACCCAGTACTTC. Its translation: CASSLVGWLEEDQETQYF.

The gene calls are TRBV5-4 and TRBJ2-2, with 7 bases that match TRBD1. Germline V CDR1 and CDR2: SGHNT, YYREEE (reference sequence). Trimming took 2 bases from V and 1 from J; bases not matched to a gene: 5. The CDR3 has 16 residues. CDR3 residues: CASSFPGQKNTGELFF. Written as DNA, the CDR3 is TGTGCCAGCAGCTTCCCGGGACAGAAGAACACCGGGGAGCTGTTTTTT.

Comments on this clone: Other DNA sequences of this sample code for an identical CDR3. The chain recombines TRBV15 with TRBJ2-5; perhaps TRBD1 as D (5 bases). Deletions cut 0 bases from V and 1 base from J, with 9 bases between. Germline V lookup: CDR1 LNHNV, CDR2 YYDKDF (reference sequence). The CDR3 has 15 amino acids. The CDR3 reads CATSRDRGGQETQYF. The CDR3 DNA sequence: TGTGCCACCAGCAGAGATAGGGGCGGCCAAGAGACCCAGTACTTC.